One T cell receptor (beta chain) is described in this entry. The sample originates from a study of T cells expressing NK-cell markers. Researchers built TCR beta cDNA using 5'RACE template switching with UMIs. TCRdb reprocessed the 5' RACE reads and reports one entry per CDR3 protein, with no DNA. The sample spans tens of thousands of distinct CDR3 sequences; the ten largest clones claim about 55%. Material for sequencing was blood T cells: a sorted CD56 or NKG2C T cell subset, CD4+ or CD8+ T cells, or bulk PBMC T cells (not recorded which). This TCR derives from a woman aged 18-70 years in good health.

The CDR3 sequence: CASSLGDPKNTGELFF. The chain joins TRBV27 to TRBJ2-2; TCRdb reports TRBD1, a call that lacks DNA to check it against. The CDR3 spans 16 residues. Germline V gives CDR1 MNHEY, CDR2 SMNVEV (reference sequence).